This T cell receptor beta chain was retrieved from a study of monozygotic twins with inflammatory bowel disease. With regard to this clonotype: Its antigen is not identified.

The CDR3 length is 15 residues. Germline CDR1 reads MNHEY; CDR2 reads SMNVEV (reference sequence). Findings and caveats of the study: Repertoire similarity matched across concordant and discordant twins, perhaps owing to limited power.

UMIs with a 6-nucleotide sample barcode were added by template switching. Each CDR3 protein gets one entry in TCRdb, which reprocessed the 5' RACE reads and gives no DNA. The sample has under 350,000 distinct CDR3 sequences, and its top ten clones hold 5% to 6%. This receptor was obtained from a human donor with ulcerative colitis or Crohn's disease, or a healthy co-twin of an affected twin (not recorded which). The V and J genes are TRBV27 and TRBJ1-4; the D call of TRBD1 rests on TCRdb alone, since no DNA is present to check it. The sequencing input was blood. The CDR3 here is CASSSVDRGNEKLFF. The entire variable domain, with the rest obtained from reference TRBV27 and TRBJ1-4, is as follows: EAQVTQNPRYLITVTGKKLTVTCSQNMNHEYMSWYRQDPGLGLRQIYYSMNVEVTDKGDVPEGYKVSRKEKRNFPLILESPSPNQTSLYFCASSSVDRGNEKLFFGSGTQLSVL.